Listed below are T cell receptor beta chains from one sample, sequenced in a study of technical replicates of blood from four donors. Produced via immunoSEQ multiplex PCR; TCRdb's table is partial and in-frame only. The sample lists around 67,000 clones; roughly 96% were seen once. What was sequenced was T cells isolated from PBMCs. Receptor source: a human donor in good health. Each CDR3 is given without its conserved first and last residue. D genes are given only for firm matches.

V gene	J gene	D gene	CDR3 protein
TRBV4-1	TRBJ2-7	TRBD2	ASSQRATSGLEQY
TRBV4-2	TRBJ2-3	TRBD2	ASSQEIRIAGYTDTQY
TRBV4-1	TRBJ1-2	TRBD1	ASSQDQGRGRRGYT
TRBV7-2	TRBJ2-3	TRBD2	ASSLPSGGGTQY
TRBV18	TRBJ2-2	TRBD1	ASSLRQGWTGELF
TRBV7-6	TRBJ2-7	.	ASSFSRGAHSEQY
TRBV5-1	TRBJ2-3	.	ASSFNSDTQY
TRBV7-9	TRBJ1-2	TRBD1	ASSSQGANYGYT
TRBV28	TRBJ1-3	.	ASSSYSPGLAGGNTIY
TRBV4-2	TRBJ2-5	TRBD2	ASSQDPRTSGGKGETQY
TRBV11-2	TRBJ2-7	.	ASSFTKDSLY
TRBV27	TRBJ2-3	.	ASSSGLSTDTQY
TRBV5-8	TRBJ1-5	.	ASSWTGNQPQH
TRBV4-1	TRBJ1-1	.	ASSQLKGPRPNTEAF
TRBV19	TRBJ2-3	.	ASSMGALSTDTQY
TRBV30	TRBJ1-4	.	AWSYPESERGINEKLF
TRBV5-4	TRBJ2-7	.	ASSLSSRGTYEQY
TRBV5-1	TRBJ2-1	TRBD1	ASNRGDRARYNEQF
TRBV5-1	TRBJ1-3	TRBD1	ASTIRGPPSGNTIY
TRBV27	TRBJ2-3	TRBD2	ASSSGLAGYSSTDTQY
TRBV5-1	TRBJ2-5	.	ASSSGSGKWY
TRBV15	TRBJ2-7	TRBD1	ATSRGLGQVYYEQY
TRBV27	TRBJ2-7	TRBD1	ASSFVIGQGPDEQY
TRBV27	TRBJ1-1	TRBD1	ASGGQGGTEAF
TRBV30	TRBJ2-1	.	AWTASGPYNEQF
TRBV15	TRBJ1-1	.	ATRNLTFSGTEAF
TRBV5-1	TRBJ2-2	.	ASSPVSDANTGELF
TRBV5-1	TRBJ2-5	.	ASRLANHQETQY
TRBV2	TRBJ2-7	.	ASSESGGAYEQY
TRBV28	TRBJ1-5	.	ASSFWEGQPQH
TRBV6-5	TRBJ2-7	TRBD1	ASSYAGGRGEQY
TRBV7-6	TRBJ1-5	TRBD1	ASSFSIDRGSPQH
TRBV28	TRBJ1-6	TRBD1	ASSRDRGQYPLH
TRBV28	TRBJ2-7	TRBD2	ASSSSGISSYEQY
TRBV11-2	TRBJ1-2	.	ASSSQGTMNYGYT
TRBV5-4	TRBJ2-3	TRBD2	ASSLNSGVRTDTQY
TRBV6-4	TRBJ2-1	.	ASSDSEGYEQF
TRBV27	TRBJ1-5	TRBD1	ASSLGQGVNQPQH
TRBV29-1	TRBJ2-1	.	SVEPRAQASNNEQF
TRBV19	TRBJ1-2	TRBD1	ASSVDRTNYGYT
TRBV6-1	TRBJ1-5	TRBD1	ASSPIPGQGEPQH
TRBV29-1	TRBJ1-1	.	SEQGLSGTEAF
TRBV4-1	TRBJ1-1	.	ASSQVVAGIMNTEAF
TRBV20-1	TRBJ1-2	.	SAPDNGYT
TRBV13	TRBJ2-7	.	ASSWGDGSSYEQY
TRBV5-1	TRBJ2-1	TRBD2	ASSLARSAGDNEQF
TRBV9	TRBJ1-4	TRBD1	ASSLGTVNEKLF
TRBV9	TRBJ2-3	.	ASSVWGGAEDTQY
TRBV28	TRBJ2-1	TRBD2	ASSPAGGSEYNEQF
TRBV5-6	TRBJ2-1	TRBD1	ASSWGQASSYNEQF
TRBV11-3	TRBJ1-6	TRBD1	ASNNRGSNSPLH
TRBV2	TRBJ1-1	.	ASSDQGLNTEAF
TRBV12-5	TRBJ1-1	.	ASSSMNTEAF
TRBV7-2	TRBJ1-1	.	ASSPVVRYPNTEAF
TRBV6-5	TRBJ1-4	TRBD1	ASSFHGTVNEKLF
TRBV19	TRBJ1-5	TRBD1	ASSIERDRWGQPQH
TRBV6-6	TRBJ1-3	.	ASSEREGTTIY
TRBV29-1	TRBJ1-5	.	SVSGDMYQPQH
TRBV27	TRBJ1-2	TRBD1	ASSFGTGGFYGYT